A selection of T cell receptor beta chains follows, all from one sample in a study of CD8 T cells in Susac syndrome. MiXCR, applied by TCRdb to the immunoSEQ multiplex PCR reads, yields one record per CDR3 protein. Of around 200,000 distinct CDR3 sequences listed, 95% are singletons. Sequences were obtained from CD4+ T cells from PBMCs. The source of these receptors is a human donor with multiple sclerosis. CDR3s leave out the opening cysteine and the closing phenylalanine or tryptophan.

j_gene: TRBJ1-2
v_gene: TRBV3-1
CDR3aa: ASSPGPGQNYGYT

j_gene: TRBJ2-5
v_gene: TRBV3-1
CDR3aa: ASSLRIGQETQY

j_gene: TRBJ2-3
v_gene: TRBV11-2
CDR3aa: ASSLYYRVGTDTQY

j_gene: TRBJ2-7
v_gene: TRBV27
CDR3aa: ASSPITGTGSYEQY

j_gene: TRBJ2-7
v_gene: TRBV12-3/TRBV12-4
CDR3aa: ASSYSGRGEQY

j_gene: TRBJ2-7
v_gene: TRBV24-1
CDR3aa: ATSEGDSPKGYEQY

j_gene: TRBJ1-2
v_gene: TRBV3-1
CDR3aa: ASRRGGGAYGYT

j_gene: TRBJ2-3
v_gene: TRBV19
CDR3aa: ASTPEGVATQY

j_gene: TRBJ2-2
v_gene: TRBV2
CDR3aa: ASKDPSYGELF

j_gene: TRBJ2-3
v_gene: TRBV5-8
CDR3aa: ASSLGLAGGRDTQY

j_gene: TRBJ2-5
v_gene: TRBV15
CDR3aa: ATTRAGVTQY

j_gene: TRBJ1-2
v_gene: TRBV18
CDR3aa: ASSPPGQNNYGYT

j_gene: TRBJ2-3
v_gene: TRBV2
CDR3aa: ASSESGVGTDTQY

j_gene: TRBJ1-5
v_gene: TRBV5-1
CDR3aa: VSSWAPGSNQPQH

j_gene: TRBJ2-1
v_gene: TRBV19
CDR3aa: ASSIGTAYNEQF

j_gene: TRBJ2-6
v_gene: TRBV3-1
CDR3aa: ASSQLTRGANVLT

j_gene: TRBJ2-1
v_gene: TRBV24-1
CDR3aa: ATSDPGRTNEQF

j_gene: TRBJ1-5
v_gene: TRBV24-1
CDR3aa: ATSERTRQPQH

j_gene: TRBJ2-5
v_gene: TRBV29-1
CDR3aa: SVLGFTNQETQY

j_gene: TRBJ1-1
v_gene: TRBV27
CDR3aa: ASSLLNVPANTEAF

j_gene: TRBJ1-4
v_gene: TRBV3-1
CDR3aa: ASSQEGFNEKLF

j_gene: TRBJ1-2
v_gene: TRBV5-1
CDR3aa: ASRARVNYGYT

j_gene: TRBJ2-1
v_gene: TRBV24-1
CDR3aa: ATSDQRNEKRQF

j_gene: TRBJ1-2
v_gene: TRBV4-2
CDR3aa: ASSQAVWSDRYGYT

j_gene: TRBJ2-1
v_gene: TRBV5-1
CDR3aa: ASSSQLSYNEQF

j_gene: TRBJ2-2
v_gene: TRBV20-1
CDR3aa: SASGHRNTGELF

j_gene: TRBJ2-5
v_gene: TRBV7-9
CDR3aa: ASSRLAQETQY

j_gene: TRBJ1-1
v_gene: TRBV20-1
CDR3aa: SARASMNTEAF

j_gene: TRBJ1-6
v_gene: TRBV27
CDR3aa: ASWTGSQSPLH